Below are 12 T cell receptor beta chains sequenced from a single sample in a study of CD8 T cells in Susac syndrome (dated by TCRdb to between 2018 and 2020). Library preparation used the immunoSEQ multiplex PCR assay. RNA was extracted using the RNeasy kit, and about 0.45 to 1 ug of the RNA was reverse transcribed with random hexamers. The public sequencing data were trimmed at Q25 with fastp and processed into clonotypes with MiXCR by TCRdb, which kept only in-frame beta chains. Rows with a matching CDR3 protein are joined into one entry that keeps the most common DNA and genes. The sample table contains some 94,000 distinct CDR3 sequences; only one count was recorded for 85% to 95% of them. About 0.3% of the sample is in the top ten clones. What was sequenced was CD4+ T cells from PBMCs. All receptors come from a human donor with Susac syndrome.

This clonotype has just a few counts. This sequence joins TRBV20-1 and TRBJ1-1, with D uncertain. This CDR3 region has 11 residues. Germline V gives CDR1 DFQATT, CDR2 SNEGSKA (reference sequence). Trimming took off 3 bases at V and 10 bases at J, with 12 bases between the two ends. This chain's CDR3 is CSASPGSSAFF. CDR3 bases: TGCAGTGCTAGCCCAGGTTCGTCAGCTTTCTTT.

The CDR3 nucleotides read TGCGCCAGCAGCTTGAGGGCGATGGGTACAGATACGCAGTATTTT. It codes for CASSLRAMGTDTQYF. V gene TRBV5-1 combines with J gene TRBJ2-3; D not certain. Trimming took off 1 base at V and 3 bases at J, with 12 bases between the two ends. The CDR3 runs 15 residues. Germline V gene sequence: CDR1 SGHRS, CDR2 YFSETQ.

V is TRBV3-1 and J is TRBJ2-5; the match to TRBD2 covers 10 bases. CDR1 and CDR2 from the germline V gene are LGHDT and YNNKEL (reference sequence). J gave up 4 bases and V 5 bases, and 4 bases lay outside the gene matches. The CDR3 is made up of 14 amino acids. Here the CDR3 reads CASSERGGSETQYF. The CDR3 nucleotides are TGTGCCAGCAGCGAGCGGGGGGGGTCAGAGACCCAGTACTTC.

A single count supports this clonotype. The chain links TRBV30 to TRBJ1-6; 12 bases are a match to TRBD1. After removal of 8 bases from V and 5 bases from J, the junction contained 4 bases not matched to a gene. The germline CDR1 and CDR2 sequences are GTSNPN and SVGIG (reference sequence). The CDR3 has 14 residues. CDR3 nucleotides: TGTGCCGGGGACAGGGGGCGGAATAATTCACCCCTCCACTTT. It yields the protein CAGDRGRNNSPLHF.

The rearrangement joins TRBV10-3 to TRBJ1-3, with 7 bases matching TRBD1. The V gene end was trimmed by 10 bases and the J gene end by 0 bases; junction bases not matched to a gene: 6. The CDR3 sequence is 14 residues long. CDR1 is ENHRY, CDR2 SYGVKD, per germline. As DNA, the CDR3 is TGTGCCACCCGGGACAGCAGCTCTGGAAACACCATATATTTT. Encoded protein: CATRDSSSGNTIYF.

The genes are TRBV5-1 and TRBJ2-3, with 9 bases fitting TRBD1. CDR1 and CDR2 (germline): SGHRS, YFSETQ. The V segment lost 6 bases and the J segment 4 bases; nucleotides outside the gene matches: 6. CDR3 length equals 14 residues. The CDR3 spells CASNPTGGADTQYF. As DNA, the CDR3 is TGCGCCAGCAACCCCACAGGGGGCGCAGATACGCAGTATTTT.

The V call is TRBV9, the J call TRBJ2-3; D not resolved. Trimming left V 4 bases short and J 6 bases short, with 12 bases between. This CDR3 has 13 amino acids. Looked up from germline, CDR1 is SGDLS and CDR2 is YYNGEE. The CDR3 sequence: CASSPSSWDTQYF. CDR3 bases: TGTGCCAGCAGCCCTTCCTCATGGGATACGCAGTATTTT.

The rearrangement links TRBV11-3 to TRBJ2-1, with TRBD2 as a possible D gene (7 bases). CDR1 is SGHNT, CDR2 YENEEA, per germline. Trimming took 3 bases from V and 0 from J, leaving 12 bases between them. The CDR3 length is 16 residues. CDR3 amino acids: CASSLGGGVSYNEQFF. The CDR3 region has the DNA TGTGCCAGCAGCTTGGGAGGGGGGGTCTCCTACAATGAGCAGTTCTTC. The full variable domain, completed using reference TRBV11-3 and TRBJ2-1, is EAGVVQSPRYKIIEKKQPVAFWCNPISGHNTLYWYLQNLGQGPELLIRYENEEAVDDSQLPKDRFSAERLKGVDSTLKIQPAELGDSAVYLCASSLGGGVSYNEQFFGPGTRLTVL.

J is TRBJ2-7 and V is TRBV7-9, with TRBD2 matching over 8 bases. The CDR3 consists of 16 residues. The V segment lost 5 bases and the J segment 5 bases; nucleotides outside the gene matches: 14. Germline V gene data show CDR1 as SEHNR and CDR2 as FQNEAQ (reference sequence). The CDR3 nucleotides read TGTGCCAGCAGCCCTTTCCTACTAGCGGAGGAGAACGAGCAGTACTTC. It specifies CASSPFLLAEENEQYF. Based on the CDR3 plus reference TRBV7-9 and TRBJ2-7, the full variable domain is DTGVSQNPRHKITKRGQNVTFRCDPISEHNRLYWYRQTLGQGPEFLTYFQNEAQLEKSRLLSDRFSAERPKGSFSTLEIQRTEQGDSAMYLCASSPFLLAEENEQYFGPGTRLTVT.

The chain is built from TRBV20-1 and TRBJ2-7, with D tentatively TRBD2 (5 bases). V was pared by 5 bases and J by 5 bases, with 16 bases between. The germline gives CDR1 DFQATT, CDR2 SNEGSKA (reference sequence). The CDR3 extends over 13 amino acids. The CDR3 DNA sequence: TGCAGTGCTCTGGGAGCTATAGTCCACGAGCAGTACTTC. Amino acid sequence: CSALGAIVHEQYF.

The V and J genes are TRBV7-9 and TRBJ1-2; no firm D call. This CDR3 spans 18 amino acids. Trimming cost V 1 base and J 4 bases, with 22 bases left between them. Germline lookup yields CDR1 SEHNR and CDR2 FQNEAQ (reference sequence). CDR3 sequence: CASSLGGERLLLPYGYTF. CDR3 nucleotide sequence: TGTGCCAGCAGCTTAGGGGGAGAACGTCTCCTCCTCCCCTATGGCTACACCTTC.

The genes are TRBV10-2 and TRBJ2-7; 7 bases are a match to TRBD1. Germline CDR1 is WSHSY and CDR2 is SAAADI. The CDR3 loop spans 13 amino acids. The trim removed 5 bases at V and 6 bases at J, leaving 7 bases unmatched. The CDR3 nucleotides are TGCGCCAGCAGTACACAGGGGATCTTCGAGCAGTACTTC. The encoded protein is CASSTQGIFEQYF.